This TCR beta chain comes out of a study of identical twins (dated by TCRdb to 2016 to 2017). The study in broad terms: TCR alpha and beta repertoires from monozygotic twins, unrelated adults of various ages and cord blood were deep-sequenced to test whether fetal clonotypes persist. Replicate twin experiments were performed at different times using different library preparation protocols to rule out contamination.

The V end loses 0 bases and the J end loses 1 base, and a stretch of 10 bases separates them. CDR1 MNHEY and CDR2 SVGAGI are derived from the germline V gene. Taken from cysteine to phenylalanine, the CDR3 has 16 residues. CDR3 DNA only is kept here, 48 bases in frame from base 1. On this clonotype itself: Its binding antigen is unknown. Qualities for individual bases were not recorded, and no much larger clone is one base off.

Here is what the overall study found, with its caveats: Because the same donors could not be followed over many years, the conclusions relied on cross-sectional statistical analysis. In beta out-of-frame sequences, excess twin sharing was weaker, because having fewer shared sequences lowered the signal-to-noise ratio. Abundant cord blood beta clonotypes had fewer insertions, young adult naive repertoires showed a similar but weaker trend, and memory repertoires showed no such trend. Out-of-frame TCR alpha sharing in monozygotic twins was systematically underestimated by recombination models, whereas sharing between unrelated individuals was in agreement with the recombination models. Invariant T cells such as MAIT and iNKT could partly confound zero-insertion analyses, although diverse VJ usage argued against such confounding for most clonotypes. Out-of-frame TCR alpha sequences shared between twins showed an excess of low generation-probability sequences compared with coincidental sharing between unrelated individuals.

All donors were healthy Caucasians. The twin cohort consisted of three pairs of female monozygotic twins, all aged roughly 18 to 29 years. Using Miltenyi CD45RO+ enrichment and human naive T-cell isolation kits, memory (CD45RO+) and naive T cells were isolated from PBMC. Libraries were built with 5' RACE. For sequencing, an Illumina HiSeq 2000 was employed. A universal primer binding site was added through template switching, and the final cDNA carried a unique molecular identifier so that TCR cDNA molecules could be counted accurately. First-strand cDNA for TCR alpha and beta chains was synthesized from specific primers in the conserved constant-segment region. To control for contamination, every cDNA library was double barcoded, receiving both a SMART-Mk sample barcode and Illumina barcodes. TruSeq adapter sequences, together with Illumina sample barcodes, were added in two successive PCR steps. The TCR alpha and beta cDNA libraries were sequenced on the Illumina HiSeq platform using custom primers. From the authors' description of their analysis: Unique molecular identifiers were extracted from raw reads with MiGEC, and CDR3 positions were determined with MiXCR. Recombination models were inferred per individual with the repgenHMM and IGoR tools using an EM algorithm. Shared clonotypes were analyzed with the tcR package in R, and sharing was normalized by the product of cloneset sizes. To study raw recombination free of thymic and clonal selection effects, out-of-frame nonproductive sequences were analyzed. Clones were called with MiXCR by TCRdb after fastp trimmed the public reads at Q25, and only in-frame beta chains were retained. A single entry per CDR3 protein holds the most common genes and DNA from its merged rows. TCRdb, rather than the study authors, made the V and J calls. This sample holds 200,000 to 250,000 distinct CDR3 sequences; about 7.5% were observed only once. Less than 2% of the sample goes to the ten largest clones.

The same data also contributed to another study, on yellow fever vaccine responses in identical twins. Taken from the second paper: The T cell response to vaccination in identical twins was reported by the authors to appear partly convergent and partly personalized. In the study, vaccine-responding T cell clones were precisely tracked in identical twins.

Sequenced: memory (CD45RO+) T cells sorted from blood. Explained via the paper, the cell subset or site label denotes: CD45RO+ enriched T cells. The chain is assembled from TRBV6-5 and TRBJ1-3, with TRBD1 as a weak D call on 6 bases. This TCR was recovered from a young woman in good health. The DNA sequence is TGTGCCAGCAGTTACTCGAGAGGGGGATCTGGAAACACCATATATTTT. This gives the protein CASSYSRGGSGNTIYF.